A selection of T cell receptor beta chains follows, all from one sample in a study of cytomegalovirus exposure and HLA in healthy donors. Clones were read by immunoSEQ multiplex PCR, and TCRdb kept only the in-frame ones, dropping some. The data show approximately 150,000 clones, roughly 82% seen once. Sequenced input: PBMCs. The receptors come from a woman aged 25-40 years in good health and CMV-seronegative. CDR3s include the opening cysteine and the closing phenylalanine or tryptophan. A D gene is named only where the DNA matches it firmly. The size entry is marked missing in some rows and otherwise reads once, few, many or a size class.

j_call: TRBJ1-1; d_call: .; clone_size: few; v_call: TRBV7-9; cdr3_aa: CASSLGLDTEAFF; cdr3_nt: TGTGCCAGCAGCTTGGGCCTGGACACTGAAGCTTTCTTT
j_call: TRBJ1-2; d_call: .; clone_size: .; v_call: TRBV2; cdr3_aa: CASRWGGDYGYTF; cdr3_nt: TGTGCCAGCAGATGGGGGGGGGACTATGGCTACACCTTC
j_call: TRBJ2-1; d_call: .; clone_size: .; v_call: TRBV25-1; cdr3_aa: CASRVDPLGGAVYNEQFF; cdr3_nt: TGTGCCAGCAGGGTCGACCCCCTGGGGGGGGCGGTCTACAATGAGCAGTTCTTC
j_call: TRBJ2-3; d_call: TRBD2; clone_size: once; v_call: TRBV5-1; cdr3_aa: CASSSYSTSGLGDTQYF; cdr3_nt: TGCGCCAGCAGCTCTTACTCGACTAGCGGGCTAGGAGATACGCAGTATTTT
j_call: TRBJ2-4; d_call: TRBD2; clone_size: .; v_call: TRBV27; cdr3_aa: CASRPLAGGKNIQYF; cdr3_nt: TGTGCCAGCAGGCCTCTAGCGGGAGGGAAAAACATTCAGTACTTC
j_call: TRBJ2-7; d_call: .; clone_size: .; v_call: TRBV18; cdr3_aa: CASSPRGGRHEQYF; cdr3_nt: TGTGCCAGCTCACCGAGGGGGGGCCGCCACGAGCAGTACTTC
j_call: TRBJ1-2; d_call: .; clone_size: .; v_call: TRBV6-5; cdr3_aa: CASSLGVANYGYTF; cdr3_nt: TGTGCCAGCAGCCTCGGGGTTGCTAACTATGGCTACACCTTC
j_call: TRBJ1-4; d_call: TRBD1; clone_size: .; v_call: TRBV19; cdr3_aa: CASRTSGTGYEKLFF; cdr3_nt: TGTGCCAGTAGGACCTCCGGGACAGGGTATGAAAAACTGTTTTTT
j_call: TRBJ2-7; d_call: .; clone_size: .; v_call: TRBV10-3; cdr3_aa: CAISLSTYEQYF; cdr3_nt: TGTGCCATCAGTCTGTCTACCTACGAGCAGTACTTC
j_call: TRBJ2-5; d_call: TRBD1; clone_size: .; v_call: TRBV2; cdr3_aa: CASGTAQEETQYF; cdr3_nt: TGTGCCAGCGGGACAGCCCAGGAGGAGACCCAGTACTTC
j_call: TRBJ1-1; d_call: .; clone_size: .; v_call: TRBV9; cdr3_aa: CASSAPRETEAFF; cdr3_nt: TGTGCCAGCAGCGCACCCAGGGAAACTGAAGCTTTCTTT
j_call: TRBJ1-2; d_call: TRBD1; clone_size: few; v_call: TRBV5-1; cdr3_aa: CASSPQGQGGYGYPF; cdr3_nt: TGCGCCAGCAGCCCTCAGGGACAGGGAGGCTATGGCTACCCCTTC
j_call: TRBJ2-7; d_call: TRBD1; clone_size: .; v_call: TRBV5-6; cdr3_aa: CASSRDRDISEQYF; cdr3_nt: TGTGCCAGCAGCCGGGACAGGGATATTAGCGAGCAGTACTTC
j_call: TRBJ2-3; d_call: TRBD2; clone_size: .; v_call: TRBV28; cdr3_aa: CAIRTSGRDTQYF; cdr3_nt: TGTGCCATCCGGACTAGCGGGAGAGATACGCAGTATTTT
j_call: TRBJ2-7; d_call: TRBD1; clone_size: .; v_call: TRBV19; cdr3_aa: CASSNPGQGAYEQYF; cdr3_nt: TGTGCCAGTAGTAACCCGGGACAGGGTGCCTACGAGCAGTACTTC
j_call: TRBJ2-7; d_call: TRBD1; clone_size: .; v_call: TRBV28; cdr3_aa: CASSPRDRVVEQYF; cdr3_nt: TGTGCCAGCAGTCCGAGGGACAGGGTAGTCGAGCAGTACTTC
j_call: TRBJ2-3; d_call: TRBD2; clone_size: .; v_call: TRBV5-1; cdr3_aa: CASSLGLAGSGDTQYF; cdr3_nt: TGCGCCAGCAGCTTAGGACTAGCGGGATCGGGAGATACGCAGTATTTT
j_call: TRBJ2-7; d_call: .; clone_size: .; v_call: TRBV25-1; cdr3_aa: CASSALDSYEQYF; cdr3_nt: TGTGCCAGCAGTGCCTTAGACAGCTACGAGCAGTACTTC
j_call: TRBJ2-3; d_call: .; clone_size: .; v_call: TRBV15; cdr3_aa: CATSVRDRQYF; cdr3_nt: TGTGCCACGTCCGTGCGGGACAGGCAGTATTTT
j_call: TRBJ1-1; d_call: .; clone_size: .; v_call: TRBV9; cdr3_aa: CASSVGAVTEAFF; cdr3_nt: TGTGCCAGCAGCGTGGGGGCGGTAACTGAAGCTTTCTTT
j_call: TRBJ2-2; d_call: .; clone_size: .; v_call: TRBV12-5; cdr3_aa: CASGFGPPGTGELFF; cdr3_nt: TGTGCTAGTGGTTTCGGCCCACCGGGCACCGGGGAGCTGTTTTTT
j_call: TRBJ2-7; d_call: TRBD1; clone_size: .; v_call: TRBV28; cdr3_aa: CASSAPGQGNYEQYF; cdr3_nt: TGTGCCAGCAGCGCCCCGGGACAGGGGAACTACGAGCAGTACTTC
j_call: TRBJ1-5; d_call: .; clone_size: once; v_call: TRBV18; cdr3_aa: CASSPPGVGNQPQHF; cdr3_nt: TGTGCCAGCTCACCACCGGGCGTAGGCAATCAGCCCCAGCATTTT
j_call: TRBJ2-1; d_call: TRBD2; clone_size: .; v_call: TRBV7-3; cdr3_aa: CASSFTGTSGYNEQFF; cdr3_nt: TGTGCCAGCAGCTTCACCGGGACTAGCGGATACAATGAGCAGTTCTTC
j_call: TRBJ2-1; d_call: TRBD2; clone_size: .; v_call: TRBV5-1; cdr3_aa: CASTSFPSGGAEEQFF; cdr3_nt: TGCGCCAGCACCTCTTTCCCTAGCGGGGGGGCGGAGGAGCAGTTCTTC
j_call: TRBJ1-2; d_call: .; clone_size: .; v_call: TRBV2; cdr3_aa: CASSEQGSYTF; cdr3_nt: TGTGCCAGCAGTGAACAGGGTAGCTACACCTTC
j_call: TRBJ2-1; d_call: .; clone_size: .; v_call: TRBV5-1; cdr3_aa: CASSEELSYNEQFF; cdr3_nt: TGCGCCAGCAGCGAGGAGCTGTCCTACAATGAGCAGTTCTTC
j_call: TRBJ2-5; d_call: TRBD2; clone_size: .; v_call: TRBV4-3; cdr3_aa: CASSSGLGETQYF; cdr3_nt: TGCGCCAGCAGCTCGGGACTAGGGGAGACCCAGTACTTC
j_call: TRBJ1-1; d_call: .; clone_size: .; v_call: TRBV7-3; cdr3_aa: CASSVQQGTEAFF; cdr3_nt: TGTGCCAGCAGCGTCCAGCAGGGCACTGAAGCTTTCTTT
j_call: TRBJ2-7; d_call: .; clone_size: .; v_call: TRBV18; cdr3_aa: CASSPPRSGVIYEQYF; cdr3_nt: TGTGCCAGCTCACCACCGAGAAGCGGCGTAATATACGAGCAGTACTTC
j_call: TRBJ1-3; d_call: TRBD1; clone_size: .; v_call: TRBV28; cdr3_aa: CASSRYGTGENTIYF; cdr3_nt: TGTGCCAGCAGTCGTTACGGGACAGGGGAGAACACCATATATTTT
j_call: TRBJ1-2; d_call: .; clone_size: .; v_call: TRBV30; cdr3_aa: CAWSVQGRWGYTF; cdr3_nt: TGTGCCTGGAGTGTTCAAGGGAGGTGGGGCTACACCTTC
j_call: TRBJ1-5; d_call: .; clone_size: .; v_call: TRBV2; cdr3_aa: CASLGGHSNQPQHF; cdr3_nt: TGTGCCAGCTTAGGAGGTCATAGCAATCAGCCCCAGCATTTT
j_call: TRBJ2-1; d_call: TRBD1; clone_size: few; v_call: TRBV5-1; cdr3_aa: CASSTGQHLSYNEQFF; cdr3_nt: TGCGCCAGCAGCACGGGACAGCACCTCTCCTACAATGAGCAGTTCTTC
j_call: TRBJ2-2; d_call: TRBD2; clone_size: .; v_call: TRBV9; cdr3_aa: CASSVGTSGSAGELFF; cdr3_nt: TGTGCCAGCAGCGTAGGTACTAGCGGGAGCGCCGGGGAGCTGTTTTTT
j_call: TRBJ2-7; d_call: TRBD2; clone_size: once; v_call: TRBV7-9; cdr3_aa: CASSQTSGKMYEQYF; cdr3_nt: TGTGCCAGCAGTCAAACTAGCGGGAAGATGTACGAGCAGTACTTC
j_call: TRBJ2-5; d_call: .; clone_size: once; v_call: TRBV19; cdr3_aa: CASSTRRVGETQYF; cdr3_nt: TGTGCCAGTAGTACCCGCAGGGTCGGAGAGACCCAGTACTTC
j_call: TRBJ2-1; d_call: TRBD1; clone_size: .; v_call: TRBV10-3; cdr3_aa: CAISDSGDSSYNEQFF; cdr3_nt: TGTGCCATCAGTGACTCAGGGGACAGCTCCTACAATGAGCAGTTCTTC
j_call: TRBJ2-1; d_call: TRBD2; clone_size: .; v_call: TRBV27; cdr3_aa: CASSSSRASGAFNEQFF; cdr3_nt: TGTGCCAGCAGTTCCAGTCGCGCTAGCGGGGCTTTCAATGAGCAGTTCTTC
j_call: TRBJ2-6; d_call: .; clone_size: .; v_call: TRBV5-6; cdr3_aa: CASSLGVSGANVLTF; cdr3_nt: TGTGCCAGCAGCTTGGGCGTTTCTGGGGCCAACGTCCTGACTTTC
j_call: TRBJ2-4; d_call: TRBD2; clone_size: .; v_call: TRBV10-3; cdr3_aa: CAISDPRGGENIQYF; cdr3_nt: TGTGCCATCAGTGACCCTCGGGGGGGGGAAAACATTCAGTACTTC
j_call: TRBJ1-2; d_call: .; clone_size: .; v_call: TRBV6-5; cdr3_aa: CASIGGVSYGYTF; cdr3_nt: TGTGCCAGCATCGGCGGGGTATCCTATGGCTACACCTTC
j_call: TRBJ2-7; d_call: TRBD1; clone_size: .; v_call: TRBV18; cdr3_aa: CASSPNRGAYEQYF; cdr3_nt: TGTGCCAGCTCACCTAACAGGGGCGCCTACGAGCAGTACTTC
j_call: TRBJ2-2; d_call: .; clone_size: few; v_call: TRBV2; cdr3_aa: CASILGASTGELFF; cdr3_nt: TGTGCCAGCATATTGGGGGCGAGCACCGGGGAGCTGTTTTTT